This TCR beta chain was found in a study of CD8+CD57+ T cells in acquired aplastic anemia. Genomic DNA constituted the template upon which TCR beta VDJ and CDR3 profiling was performed. TCRdb reprocessed the reads with MiXCR, giving one entry per CDR3 protein. The sample has 250,000 to 350,000 distinct CDR3 sequences; approximately 55% are singletons. General study results and limits: Found in both controls and patients were approximately 31 CD8+ CDR3 sequences. Levels of CD8+ Simpson's diversity were not significantly distinct in patients versus controls.

The junction had 7 bases not matched to a gene; V was cut back by 4 bases and J by 5 bases. The CDR3 totals 13 residues. Germline-derived CDR1 and CDR2 are DFQATT and SNEGSKA (reference sequence). This clonotype is medium-sized. Its antigen remains unknown. The chain recombines TRBV20-1 with TRBJ2-5, with 7 bases that match TRBD1. This sequence originates from a human donor with severe aplastic anemia or a healthy control (not recorded which). Specimen: sorted CD4+, CD8+, or CD8+CD57+ T cells (not recorded which) from PBMCs. DNA of the CDR3: TGCAGTGCTACTGACAGGGTTGAGGAGACCCAGTACTTC. It is translated as CSATDRVEETQYF.